The rows below give T cell receptor beta chains drawn from one sample of a study of blood T cell repertoires in COVID-19. Repertoires were generated with immunoSEQ multiplex PCR, while TCRdb's copy carries only in-frame clones and drops some. The sample holds under 95,000 clones, around 80% seen once. Input material: peripheral blood. The source of these receptors is an older man with acute or convalescent COVID-19. Both conserved end residues are part of each CDR3. A D gene is named only where the DNA matches it firmly. Clone size is stated in some rows and not others, as once, few, many or a class when expanded.

J | D | V | size | DNA | CDR3
TRBJ1-2 | - | TRBV19 | - | TGTGCCAGTAGTCCACCGACCGGGACACCCTATGGCTACACCTTC | CASSPPTGTPYGYTF
TRBJ2-6 | - | TRBV2 | - | TGTGCCAGCAGTACAGGGTGGGGTGGGGCCAACGTCCTGACTTTC | CASSTGWGGANVLTF
TRBJ2-1 | TRBD2 | TRBV4-1 | - | TGCGCCAGCAGCCAAGGTTGGGAGGGTGAGCAGTTCTTC | CASSQGWEGEQFF
TRBJ2-2 | TRBD2 | TRBV3-1/TRBV3-2 | - | TGTGCCAGCAGCCAACCCTTACTAGCGGGGCGGGGCACCGGGGAGCTGTTTTTT | CASSQPLLAGRGTGELFF
TRBJ2-1 | TRBD2 | TRBV24-1 | - | TGTGCCACCAGTGATTCCTCTAGCGGGGGGTTTTACAATGAGCAGTTCTTC | CATSDSSSGGFYNEQFF
TRBJ2-5 | TRBD2 | TRBV5-5 | few | TGTGCCAGCAGCTTGGTGCTAGCGGAGACCCAAGAGACCCAGTACTTC | CASSLVLAETQETQYF
TRBJ1-1 | - | TRBV10-3 | - | TGTGCCAGCATGACAGGTTACACTGAAGCTTTCTTT | CASMTGYTEAFF
TRBJ1-2 | TRBD1 | TRBV28 | once | TGTGCCGTACTACAGGGGAACTATGGCTACACCTTC | CAVLQGNYGYTF
TRBJ2-3 | - | TRBV19 | - | TGTGCCAGTACCGGAACAGGGTTGAGGGGCACAGATACGCAGTATTTT | CASTGTGLRGTDTQYF
TRBJ2-7 | TRBD2 | TRBV2 | - | TGTGCCAGCAGTGAACTAGCGGGGGCATCAGACGAGCAGTACTTC | CASSELAGASDEQYF
TRBJ1-1 | TRBD1 | TRBV4-1 | - | TGCGCCAGCAGCCAAGATAAGGGGGCCCGGGGCACTGAAGCTTTCTTT | CASSQDKGARGTEAFF
TRBJ1-6 | - | TRBV10-3 | - | TGTGCCATCTCAATCGACAGCGATAATTCACCCCTCCACTTT | CAISIDSDNSPLHF
TRBJ1-3 | TRBD1 | TRBV20-1 | - | TGCAGTGCTAGTGGACAGGAAAACACCATATATTTT | CSASGQENTIYF
TRBJ1-2 | - | TRBV2 | - | TGTGCCGGTCGTACCGGGAAGGATGACTATGGCTACACCTTC | CAGRTGKDDYGYTF
TRBJ2-1 | - | TRBV5-5 | once | TGTGCCAGCAGCTTGGAGACACTTTACAATGAGCAGTTCTTC | CASSLETLYNEQFF
TRBJ2-1 | - | TRBV11-1 | - | TGTGCCAGCAGCGTCGGACTTCTCTACAATGAGCAGTTCTTC | CASSVGLLYNEQFF
TRBJ1-2 | - | TRBV5-1 | - | TGCGCCAGCAGCGAAACAGGCGGGAATGGCTACACCTTC | CASSETGGNGYTF
TRBJ2-7 | TRBD2 | TRBV11-3 | once | TGTGCCAGCAGTCCCCGGGGGGGCGGCGAGCAGTACTTC | CASSPRGGGEQYF
TRBJ1-1 | - | TRBV5-1 | - | TGCGCCAGCAGCTTGGTTGGGCAGAACACTGAAGCTTTCTTT | CASSLVGQNTEAFF
TRBJ1-6 | - | TRBV2 | - | TGTGCCAGCAGCCACCCTCAGTCACCCCTCCACTTT | CASSHPQSPLHF
TRBJ2-3 | TRBD1 | TRBV5-1 | once | TGCGCCAGCAGCTCTACCGGGACAGGATCAGATACGCAGTATTTT | CASSSTGTGSDTQYF
TRBJ1-1 | - | TRBV28 | - | TGTGCCAGCAGTTTCAGTGTGAACACTGAAGCTTTCTTT | CASSFSVNTEAFF
TRBJ2-6 | - | TRBV10-3 | - | TGTGCCATCAGTGCCCAAATCTCTGGGGCCAACGTCCTGACTTTC | CAISAQISGANVLTF
TRBJ1-5 | - | TRBV7-9 | - | TGTGCCAGCAGCCCGGCGGGGGATCAGCCCCAGCATTTT | CASSPAGDQPQHF
TRBJ2-5 | TRBD1 | TRBV27 | - | TGTGCCAGCAGTAAAGACAGGGGAGAGACCCAGTACTTC | CASSKDRGETQYF
TRBJ2-7 | - | TRBV10-2 | - | TGCGCCAGCAGTTCTGGGGCCGACGAGCAGTACTTC | CASSSGADEQYF
TRBJ2-2 | - | TRBV7-8 | few | TGTGCCAGCAGCCCGAGGGCGGGGGCCGGAACGAACACCGGGGAGCTGTTTTTT | CASSPRAGAGTNTGELFF
TRBJ1-5 | TRBD1 | TRBV6-2/TRBV6-3 | - | TGTGCCAGCAGTTACTTTTTTGGGACAGGGGGTGGACAGCCCCAGCATTTT | CASSYFFGTGGGQPQHF
TRBJ1-6 | - | TRBV19 | - | TGTGCCAGTAGTCGGGACACCGCCTATAATTCACCCCTCCACTTT | CASSRDTAYNSPLHF
TRBJ1-6 | TRBD1 | TRBV6-5 | medium-sized | TGTGCCAGCAGTAGGACAGGGAAGCAATCACCCCTCCACTTT | CASSRTGKQSPLHF
TRBJ1-5 | - | TRBV28 | - | TGTGCCAGCAGACAGAAGAGCAATCAGCCCCAGCATTTT | CASRQKSNQPQHF
TRBJ2-1 | TRBD1 | TRBV18 | - | TGTGCCAGCTCACCACAACCGGGACAGGGCGGGAATGAGCAGTTCTTC | CASSPQPGQGGNEQFF